This entry features one T cell receptor (beta chain) sequence. Profiling relied on immunoSEQ multiplex PCR, and the TCRdb table lists in-frame clones only, not all of them. The sample has 110,000 to 150,000 clones; around 94% are singletons. This sample was taken from a study of control samples from healthy donors and cancer patients. The germline V and J ends were trimmed by 2 bases and 2 bases, with 21 bases remaining between them. Germline CDR1 is SGHTA and CDR2 is FQGNSA. The CDR3 runs to 18 residues. The V and J genes are TRBV7-2 and TRBJ2-5, with D perhaps TRBD1 (6 bases). This receptor was identified in a man in his sixties with colorectal cancer. Input material: PBMCs. The chain's CDR3 is CASSLWGPTSRFQETQYF. For the CDR3, the DNA is TGTGCCAGCAGCTTATGGGGGCCGACTTCCCGATTTCAAGAGACCCAGTACTTC.